This TCR beta chain was sequenced in a study of T-cell reconstitution after alpha-beta-depleted transplantation in children. The TCRbeta library was prepared with unique molecular identifiers. TCRdb reprocessed the PCR reads with MiXCR, giving one entry per CDR3 protein. The top ten hold approximately 5% of the sample, which has a few hundred thousand distinct CDR3 sequences, about a tenth seen once. This clonotype was observed a handful of times. CDR3 size: 16 residues. Between the trimmed V and J ends, which lost 3 bases and 4 bases, there was a span of 19 bases. Germline V gene lookup returns CDR1 DFQATT and CDR2 SNEGSKA (reference sequence).

The sequencing here drew on PBMCs from the stem cell graft donor, taken from the stem cell graft. The sequence was obtained from a human donor who donated a stem cell graft to a child with acute myeloid leukemia. This chain joins TRBV20-1 and TRBJ2-1, with D possibly TRBD2 on 5 matching bases. In nucleotides, the CDR3 is TGCAGTGCTAGGCGGGTGGTATCGTACAGTTACAATGAGCAGTTCTTC. This sequence encodes CSARRVVSYSYNEQFF.